These 32 T cell receptor beta chains share one sample of origin, sequenced in a study of T-cell reconstitution after alpha-beta-depleted transplantation in children. Unique molecular identifiers were incorporated into the prepared TCRbeta library. TCRdb analysed the PCR reads with MiXCR anew, one entry per CDR3 protein. The table records 580,000 or so distinct CDR3 sequences, under 30% of them present only once. Sequenced material: PBMCs, mostly from graft donor cells, taken 360 days after TCRalphabeta/CD19-depleted stem cell transplant. The receptors come from a boy under three years old who had a stem cell transplant for acute myeloid leukemia, so the T cells may come from the graft donor.

The chain has TRBV5-1 and TRBJ1-2; D is possibly TRBD1 (6 bases). The V end lost 1 base, the J end lost 5 bases, and 15 bases lay between the germline ends. The CDR3 covers 15 residues. Germline V gene sequence: CDR1 SGHRS, CDR2 YFSETQ. CDR3 sequence: CASSLSDRSLYGYTF. The CDR3 DNA reads as TGCGCCAGCAGCTTGAGCGACAGGAGTCTATATGGCTACACCTTC. The whole variable domain, filled in from reference TRBV5-1 and TRBJ1-2, reads KAGVTQTPRYLIKTRGQQVTLSCSPISGHRSVSWYQQTPGQGLQFLFEYFSETQRNKGNFPGRFSGRQFSNSRSEMNVSTLELGDSALYLCASSLSDRSLYGYTFGSGTRLTVV.

This clonotype was observed many times. This chain links TRBV20-1 with TRBJ2-3; 9 bases agree with TRBD2. The CDR3 has 14 amino acids. Germline V gives CDR1 DFQATT, CDR2 SNEGSKA (reference sequence). After removal of 6 bases from V and 4 bases from J, the junction contained 8 bases not matched to a gene. The CDR3, as DNA: TGCAGTGCAAGGGGGCGGGGGGGCGCAGATACGCAGTATTTT. Translated, it gives CSARGRGGADTQYF.

Many counts were recorded for this clonotype. The V call is TRBV29-1, the J call TRBJ2-5; perhaps TRBD1 as D (6 bases). The CDR3 is 14 residues long. Trimming left V 5 bases short and J 1 base short, with 14 bases between. In germline, CDR1 is SQVTM, CDR2 ANQGSEA. CDR3 in DNA: TGCAGCGTTCACTCGGGACACCTCCAAGAGACCCAGTACTTC. Its translation is CSVHSGHLQETQYF. The full variable domain, in which reference TRBV29-1 and TRBJ2-5 provide the parts outside the CDR3, is SAVISQKPSRDICQRGTSLTIQCQVDSQVTMMFWYRQQPGQSLTLIATANQGSEATYESGFVIDKFPISRPNLTFSTLTVSNMSPEDSSIYLCSVHSGHLQETQYFGPGTRLLVL.

This clonotype was seen only a few times. The chain employs TRBV6-5 and TRBJ2-1, with a weak D call TRBD2 (5 bases). In germline, CDR1 is MNHEY, CDR2 SVGAGI. CDR3 length: 15 residues. Trimming pared 5 bases from V and 4 bases from J, leaving 15 bases between. CDR3 sequence reads: CASSPSASGYNEQFF. The CDR3 DNA follows: TGTGCCAGCAGTCCCTCGGCCAGCGGTTACAATGAGCAGTTCTTC.

The gene calls are TRBV12-3 or TRBV12-4 and TRBJ2-1; TRBD1 aligns across 9 bases. Losses at the gene ends were 2 bases for V and 2 bases for J; bases not matched to a gene: 10. This CDR3 is built from 18 residues. The CDR3 spells CASSLWAVRQGAYNEQFF. As DNA, the CDR3 is TGTGCCAGCAGTTTATGGGCAGTTCGACAGGGGGCCTACAATGAGCAGTTCTTC.

The sample holds a few counts of this clonotype. This chain links TRBV20-1 with TRBJ2-3; possibly TRBD2 for D (6 bases). The CDR3 consists of 14 residues. CDR1 DFQATT and CDR2 SNEGSKA come from the germline V gene (reference sequence). V lost 6 bases and J 8 bases, leaving 21 bases between the germline ends. In DNA, the CDR3 is TGCAGTGCCCCCAGTTTCGGGAGTTCGGGTACGCAGTATTTT. This codes for CSAPSFGSSGTQYF.

The chain uses TRBV7-9 and TRBJ1-1; D gene uncertain. Germline CDR1 and CDR2: SEHNR and FQNEAQ (reference sequence). Trimming removed 5 bases at V and 4 bases at J, with 17 bases between. CDR3 length: 15 amino acids. CDR3 DNA sequence: TGTGCCAGCAGCCCCCTCTCGGAGGGTGGCACTGAAGCTTTCTTT. Translating gives CASSPLSEGGTEAFF.

CDR3 sequence: CASSQEEGNRADYGYTF. The CDR3 nucleotides read TGCGCCAGCAGCCAAGAAGAGGGGAACAGGGCGGACTATGGCTACACCTTC. The rearrangement links TRBV4-1 to TRBJ1-2; D may be TRBD1 (6 bases). Germline CDR1 and CDR2: MGHRA and YSYEKL. The CDR3 is 17 amino acids. V was clipped by 0 bases and J by 3 bases, with 17 bases between them.

The gene calls are TRBV7-9 and TRBJ2-2, with D perhaps being TRBD1 or TRBD2 (5 bases each). CDR1 is SEHNR and CDR2 is FQNEAQ in the germline V gene (reference sequence). Trimming stripped 1 base from V and 1 base from J, with 10 bases between. There are 16 residues in the CDR3. This CDR3 is CASSLGMGVNTGELFF. The CDR3 region has the DNA TGTGCCAGCAGCTTAGGGATGGGGGTGAACACCGGGGAGCTGTTTTTT.

This clonotype has a handful of counts. The chain employs TRBV30 and TRBJ2-1, with 11 bases aligning to TRBD2. With 5 bases clipped from V and 0 bases from J, the junction kept 12 bases outside the gene matches. The CDR3 is 18 residues long. Germline V CDR1 and CDR2: GTSNPN, SVGIG (reference sequence). Here the CDR3 reads CAWAGSSGGTSSYNEQFF. The CDR3 DNA reads TGTGCCTGGGCTGGATCTAGCGGGGGGACGAGCTCCTACAATGAGCAGTTCTTC. Combining the CDR3 with reference TRBV30 and TRBJ2-1 gives the whole variable domain SQTIHQWPATLVQPVGSPLSLECTVEGTSNPNLYWYRQAAGRGLQLLFYSVGIGQISSEVPQNLSASRPQDRQFILSSKKLLLSDSGFYLCAWAGSSGGTSSYNEQFFGPGTRLTVL.

This clonotype has only a few counts. The chain carries TRBV12-3 or TRBV12-4 and TRBJ2-5; 7 bases match TRBD2. The CDR3 covers 13 residues. J lost 5 bases, V lost 8 bases, and 8 bases had no gene match. DNA for the CDR3: TGTGCCAGCCAACGACTAGCAGGGGAGACCCAGTACTTC. This gives the protein CASQRLAGETQYF.

Written as DNA, the CDR3 is TGTGCCAGCAGCGTGACAGGGGAAACCGGGGAGCTGTTTTTT. Protein: CASSVTGETGELFF. This chain connects TRBV7-9 to TRBJ2-2; 8 bases agree with TRBD1. The CDR3 consists of 14 residues. Germline trimming cut 5 bases from V and 5 bases from J; bases unmatched to any gene: 4. Per the germline V gene, CDR1 is SEHNR and CDR2 is FQNEAQ (reference sequence).

In this sample, this clonotype turned up a few times. The V gene is TRBV7-3, the J gene TRBJ2-1, with a possible D match to TRBD1 (6 bases). Germline assignment: CDR1 SGHTA and CDR2 FQGTGA. This CDR3 has 17 residues. V gave up 5 bases and J gave up 1 base, with 18 bases separating them. The CDR3 loop reads CASSPGRGSQSYNEQFF. CDR3 nucleotides: TGTGCCAGCAGCCCTGGAAGGGGGAGTCAATCCTACAATGAGCAGTTCTTC.

The sample holds many counts of this clonotype. The V and J genes are TRBV15 and TRBJ2-7, with TRBD2 as a possible D gene (6 bases). This CDR3 is 13 amino acids long. V lost 5 bases and J 4 bases, leaving 12 bases between the germline ends. Germline values: CDR1 LNHNV, CDR2 YYDKDF (reference sequence). DNA for the CDR3: TGTGCCACCAGCCCGACTAGGGCATACGAGCAGTACTTC. This translates into CATSPTRAYEQYF.

This clonotype appeared a few times. The V and J genes are TRBV20-1 and TRBJ1-6, with 7 bases fitting TRBD1. With 0 bases clipped from V and 6 bases from J, the junction kept 5 bases outside the gene matches. The CDR3 runs 15 residues. Germline assignment: CDR1 DFQATT and CDR2 SNEGSKA (reference sequence). As DNA, the CDR3 is TGCAGTGCTAGAGACAGACAGGGAGGTAATTCACCCCTCCACTTT. As protein: CSARDRQGGNSPLHF.

This rearrangement joins TRBV7-2 to TRBJ1-1; 8 nucleotides line up with TRBD1. The CDR3 sequence is 15 residues long. Germline CDR1 SGHTA, CDR2 FQGNSA. After removal of 3 bases from V and 0 bases from J, the junction contained 3 bases not matched to a gene. The CDR3 sequence: CASSFRQGLNTEAFF. CDR3 in DNA: TGTGCCAGCAGCTTCCGACAGGGGTTGAACACTGAAGCTTTCTTT.

This clonotype came up many times. The chain is built from TRBV25-1 and TRBJ2-3; TRBD2 agrees at 8 bases. CDR1 MGHDK and CDR2 SYGVNS come from the germline V gene. The length of the CDR3 is 16 residues. V lost 4 bases, J lost 1 base, and 7 bases stayed unmatched. CDR3 coding DNA: TGTGCCAGCAGTGCCACTCGGGGGGGCCGCACAGATACGCAGTATTTT. Protein: CASSATRGGRTDTQYF.

CDR3 region: CASSGALAGGSFYEQYF. CDR3 DNA: TGTGCCAGCAGTGGGGCCCTAGCGGGGGGTTCTTTCTACGAGCAGTACTTC. V gene TRBV12-3 or TRBV12-4 combines with J gene TRBJ2-7; 11 nucleotides agree with TRBD2. The CDR3 sequence is 17 residues long. V shed 5 bases, J shed 3 bases, and the junction held 12 bases outside the gene matches.

This clonotype has more than one count but fewer than ten. The chain recombines TRBV11-2 with TRBJ1-1; TRBD1 might be the D (5 bases). Germline CDR1 and CDR2: SGHAT and FQNNGV. V lost 5 bases, J lost 0 bases, and 19 bases lay in between. The CDR3 runs to 17 residues. The CDR3: CASSPGGQGFMNTEAFF. CDR3 sequence (DNA): TGTGCCAGCAGCCCCGGAGGCCAGGGATTCATGAACACTGAAGCTTTCTTT.

This chain links TRBV7-9 with TRBJ1-1, with a possible D match to TRBD1 (5 bases). V dropped 3 bases and J dropped 0 bases, with 8 bases sitting between them. The CDR3 is 14 residues long. Germline V gene sequence: CDR1 SEHNR, CDR2 FQNEAQ (reference sequence). The CDR3 protein is CASSFKQVNTEAFF. In DNA form, the CDR3 reads TGTGCCAGCAGCTTTAAACAGGTGAACACTGAAGCTTTCTTT.

This clonotype was found a few times. The rearrangement uses TRBV14 and TRBJ2-5, with no clear D. The ends were cut back, 4 bases at V and 9 bases at J, with 15 bases in the middle. In germline, CDR1 is SGHDN, CDR2 FVKESK. This CDR3 spans 13 amino acids. The DNA for the CDR3 is TGTGCCAGCAGCCCGGGCAGGCCGAGGTCCCAGTACTTC. Its protein is CASSPGRPRSQYF.

This clonotype was observed a handful of times. V is TRBV13 and J is TRBJ2-2; 9 bases line up with TRBD2. V dropped 2 bases and J dropped 4; count of bases not matched to a gene: 8. The CDR3 sequence is 17 residues long. CDR1 and CDR2 from the germline V gene are PRHDT and FYEKMQ (reference sequence). The CDR3 protein is CASSLIGAGGPTGELFF. The CDR3, as DNA: TGTGCCAGCAGCTTAATAGGAGCGGGGGGCCCCACCGGGGAGCTGTTTTTT.

This clonotype was seen ten or more times. V is TRBV3-1 and J is TRBJ1-2; D is perhaps TRBD1 (5 bases). Per the germline V gene, CDR1 is LGHDT and CDR2 is YNNKEL (reference sequence). Trimming left V 3 bases short and J 6 bases short, with 14 bases between. The CDR3 is 14 amino acids. The DNA for the CDR3 is TGTGCCAGCAGCCATCCTCAGGGTGGCGATGGCTACACCTTC. This translates into CASSHPQGGDGYTF.

In this sample, this clonotype turned up many times. The chain employs TRBV20-1 and TRBJ2-7; no firm D call. Between the trimmed V and J ends, which lost 1 base and 4 bases, there was a span of 5 bases. The CDR3 sequence is 11 residues long. CDR1 and CDR2 (germline): DFQATT, SNEGSKA (reference sequence). In DNA, the CDR3 is TGCAGTGCTAGAGTGGGGTACGAGCAGTACGTC. Protein sequence: CSARVGYEQYV.

This chain uses TRBV20-1 with TRBJ2-7; D gene unclear. V lost 1 base to trimming and J lost 1 base, with 11 bases between them. Germline CDR1 DFQATT, CDR2 SNEGSKA (reference sequence). CDR3 length equals 14 residues. In DNA, the CDR3 is TGCAGTGCTAGAGCCCCGGACGGTTCCTACGAGCAGTACGTC. This sequence encodes CSARAPDGSYEQYV.

This sequence joins TRBV12-3 or TRBV12-4 and TRBJ1-5; 8 positions agree with TRBD1. V shed 8 bases and J 4 bases; nucleotides not matched to a gene: 7. The CDR3 has 14 residues. The CDR3 sequence: CASAKQGGNQPQHF. The CDR3 DNA sequence: TGTGCCAGCGCTAAACAGGGGGGAAATCAGCCCCAGCATTTT.

The chain links TRBV10-3 to TRBJ1-5, with 9 bases fitting TRBD1. Germline lookup yields CDR1 ENHRY and CDR2 SYGVKD. The V segment lost 8 bases and the J segment 7 bases; nucleotides outside the gene matches: 6. The CDR3 length is 13 residues. CDR3 protein: CAIRDRVGQPQHF. DNA of the CDR3: TGTGCCATCCGGGACAGGGTAGGGCAGCCCCAGCATTTT.

This clonotype was observed at least ten times. V is TRBV7-2 and J is TRBJ2-7, with D tentatively TRBD1 (5 bases). V lost 1 base to trimming and J lost 3 bases, with 13 bases between them. Per germline, CDR1 SGHTA and CDR2 FQGNSA. CDR3 size: 15 residues. This CDR3 is CASSLGPGKGYEQYF. For the CDR3, the DNA is TGTGCCAGCAGCTTAGGCCCAGGGAAGGGCTACGAGCAGTACTTC.

The chain combines TRBV7-2 with TRBJ2-3; 7 nucleotides match TRBD2. This CDR3 spans 14 amino acids. CDR1 is SGHTA and CDR2 is FQGNSA in the germline V gene. J lost 1 base, V lost 5 bases, and 3 bases had no gene match. CDR3 amino acids: CASSNSGGTDTQYF. CDR3 bases: TGTGCCAGCAGCAACAGCGGGGGCACAGATACGCAGTATTTT. The whole variable domain, filled in from reference TRBV7-2 and TRBJ2-3, reads GAGVSQSPSNKVTEKGKDVELRCDPISGHTALYWYRQSLGQGLEFLIYFQGNSAPDKSGLPSDRFSAERTGGSVSTLTIQRTQQEDSAVYLCASSNSGGTDTQYFGPGTRLTVL.

This clonotype was observed at least ten times. The chain carries TRBV6-5 and TRBJ2-4; no definite D call. V gave up 0 bases and J gave up 1 base, with 10 bases separating them. Germline CDR1 and CDR2: MNHEY and SVGAGI. The CDR3 spans 16 residues. DNA of the CDR3: TGTGCCAGCAGTTACTCGACTTTGTTGGCCAAAAACATTCAGTACTTC. Translating gives CASSYSTLLAKNIQYF.

This clonotype was detected ten times or more. This rearrangement joins TRBV29-1 to TRBJ1-1; the D is unclear. Germline-derived CDR1 and CDR2 are SQVTM and ANQGSEA. CDR3 length equals 12 residues. Trimming removed 6 bases at V and 2 bases at J, with 10 bases between. CDR3 sequence: CSVRPLNTEAFF. The CDR3 coding sequence is TGCAGCGTCAGACCCCTAAACACTGAAGCTTTCTTT. Variable domain in full (rest from reference TRBV29-1 and TRBJ1-1): SAVISQKPSRDICQRGTSLTIQCQVDSQVTMMFWYRQQPGQSLTLIATANQGSEATYESGFVIDKFPISRPNLTFSTLTVSNMSPEDSSIYLCSVRPLNTEAFFGQGTRLTVV.

The chain joins TRBV18 to TRBJ2-7; 10 bases line up with TRBD1. Germline V gene sequence: CDR1 KGHSH, CDR2 LQKENI. V shed 2 bases, J shed 5 bases, and the junction held 9 bases outside the gene matches. This CDR3 has 16 residues. CDR3 sequence: CASSPRGPGQGHEQYV. Here the CDR3 DNA reads TGTGCCAGCTCACCAAGGGGACCGGGACAGGGGCACGAGCAGTACGTC.